The T cell receptor beta chain described here comes from a study of T-cell reconstitution after alpha-beta-depleted transplantation in children. The V gene's germline CDR1 is MNHEY and CDR2 SVGAGI. J gave up 9 bases and V 0 bases, and 9 bases lay outside the gene matches. CDR3 length: 16 amino acids. Findings and caveats of the study: About two months after transplant, alpha-beta T cells reportedly came from several hundred expanded graft clones.

The authors prepared the TCRbeta library with unique molecular identifiers. TCRdb processed the PCR reads anew with MiXCR; each CDR3 protein has one entry. The sample shows some 830,000 distinct CDR3 sequences, 16% of them seen only once. Points on this clonotype: What it binds is unknown.

The receptor was isolated from a male patient younger than 18 who had a stem cell transplant for acute lymphoblastic leukemia, so the T cells may come from the graft donor. The sample was PBMCs, mostly from graft donor cells, taken 360 days after TCRalphabeta/CD19-depleted stem cell transplant. The V and J genes are TRBV6-5 and TRBJ2-1; 9 bases are shared with TRBD2. The CDR3, as DNA: TGTGCCAGCAGTTACTCGAAGGCGGGAGGGCCTGGTGAGCAGTTCTTC. This sequence encodes CASSYSKAGGPGEQFF.